This T cell receptor beta chain was retrieved from a study of blood T cell repertoires in COVID-19. Cohort assignment relied on participant-reported clinical history. Germline values: CDR1 GTSNPN, CDR2 SVGIG (reference sequence). This CDR3 has 14 amino acids. Trimming removed 5 bases at V and 2 bases at J, with 13 bases between. Clones were read by immunoSEQ multiplex PCR, and TCRdb kept only the in-frame ones, dropping some. The sample records about 380,000 clones, 85% to 90% being singletons. This clone was seen a handful of times. Sequencing input: PBMCs or T cells enriched from blood (not recorded which). The chain employs TRBV30 and TRBJ1-5, with D perhaps TRBD1 (5 bases). This clonotype was obtained from a woman aged 18-29 years who had recovered from COVID-19. CDR3 nucleotides: TGTGCCTGGGGGGGAGGGGCCCGCAATCAGCCCCAGCATTTT. It specifies CAWGGGARNQPQHF.